The clone carrying this T cell receptor beta chain was picked up one time. CDR3 length: 14 residues. In germline, CDR1 is SEHNR, CDR2 FQNEAQ (reference sequence). This sample is drawn from a study of cytomegalovirus exposure and HLA in healthy donors. Use of 60 Vbeta and 13 Jbeta primers characterized the PCR. TCRdb's table, derived via immunoSEQ multiplex PCR, lists solely in-frame clones and lacks some. This sample has 120,000 to 150,000 clones, with nearly 80% found just once. The chain couples TRBV7-9 to TRBJ2-5; TRBD2 is a possible D gene (5 bases). With the DNA end fitting TRBJ2-7 better, the J assignment may be wrong. The specimen sequenced was PBMCs. The TCR was taken from a man aged 40-49 years in good health and CMV-seropositive. The CDR3 spells CASSLELVSYEQYF. In DNA form, the CDR3 reads TGTGCCAGCAGCTTGGAACTAGTTTCCTACGAGCAGTACTTC.